One and the same sample provided the 21 T cell receptor beta chains below, sequenced in a study of control samples from healthy donors and cancer patients. Assay used: immunoSEQ multiplex PCR; TCRdb lists only in-frame clones, some missing. The table has just under 75,000 clones, over 75% seen once. The specimen was blood. Receptors were obtained from a woman in her forties or fifties in good health.

This clone was picked up one time. The CDR3 DNA reads as TGTGCCAGCTCACCGGGGATGACTGAAGCTTTCTTT. Translation: CASSPGMTEAFF. The gene calls are TRBV18 and TRBJ1-1; no definite D call. Germline V gene lookup returns CDR1 KGHSH and CDR2 LQKENI. The CDR3 length is 12 residues. Deletions cut 3 bases from V and 5 bases from J, with 7 bases between.

This clone was found once. The gene calls are TRBV18 and TRBJ1-5; no firm D call. Germline V gene sequence: CDR1 KGHSH, CDR2 LQKENI. CDR3 length: 16 amino acids. Between the trimmed V and J ends, which lost 3 bases and 0 bases, there was a span of 12 bases. CDR3 region: CASSPDPGSSNQPQHF. CDR3 in DNA: TGTGCCAGCTCACCGGATCCCGGGAGTAGCAATCAGCCCCAGCATTTT.

CDR3 bases: TGTGCCAGCAGCTTAGTGGCGGACAGGGCCACTGAAGCTTTCTTT. The encoded protein is CASSLVADRATEAFF. The chain is built from TRBV5-5 and TRBJ1-1, with TRBD1 matching over 8 bases. This CDR3 is 15 amino acids long. CDR1 is SGHKS and CDR2 is YYEKEE in the germline V gene (reference sequence). V shed 2 bases and J 4 bases; nucleotides not matched to a gene: 7.

The V and J genes are TRBV2 and TRBJ1-2; 10 bases map to TRBD1. Per germline, CDR1 SNHLY and CDR2 FYNNEI. V was clipped by 8 bases and J by 8 bases; unmatched bases: 5. The CDR3 contains 12 residues. CDR3 protein: CASGTGARGYTF. The CDR3 DNA sequence: TGTGCCAGCGGGACAGGGGCTCGCGGCTACACCTTC.

This chain uses TRBV19 with TRBJ2-5; a possible D gene is TRBD2 (6 bases). CDR3 length: 13 residues. Germline V gene data show CDR1 as LNHDA and CDR2 as SQIVND (reference sequence). Trimming removed 5 bases from V and 7 bases from J, with 14 bases in between. DNA of the CDR3: TGTGCCAGTAGTCCTGGGACTTACGGGACCCAGTACTTC. It codes for CASSPGTYGTQYF.

The CDR3 loop reads CASSLFLHQPQHF. The CDR3 region has the DNA TGTGCCAGCAGTTTGTTTCTTCATCAGCCCCAGCATTTT. The rearrangement uses TRBV28 and TRBJ1-5, with unresolved D. Trimming cost V 3 bases and J 5 bases, with 8 bases left between them. The CDR3 loop spans 13 amino acids. The germline gives CDR1 MDHEN, CDR2 SYDVKM.

This clone was observed a few times. The chain couples TRBV4-2 to TRBJ2-7; no firm D call. This CDR3 has 14 residues. The V end lost 0 bases, the J end lost 6 bases, and 12 bases lay between the germline ends. Germline V gives CDR1 LGHNA, CDR2 YNFKEQ. The chain's CDR3 is CASSQDKTVGEQYF. The CDR3 DNA is TGTGCCAGCAGCCAAGATAAAACGGTGGGCGAGCAGTACTTC.

This clone was recorded a few times. The chain employs TRBV2 and TRBJ1-1, with 8 bases lining up with TRBD1. J lost 2 bases, V lost 7 bases, and 6 bases had no gene match. Germline assignment: CDR1 SNHLY and CDR2 FYNNEI. There are 14 residues in the CDR3. The CDR3, as DNA: TGTGCCAGCAAGCCGGACAGGGCAAACACTGAAGCTTTCTTT. Translated, it gives CASKPDRANTEAFF.

The J gene is TRBJ2-3, the V gene TRBV9; tentatively, D is TRBD1 or TRBD2 (5 bases each). Germline V gene lookup returns CDR1 SGDLS and CDR2 YYNGEE. The CDR3 totals 12 residues. Trimming cost V 0 bases and J 8 bases, with 7 bases left between them. The CDR3 loop reads CASSVGGGTQYF. CDR3 in DNA: TGTGCCAGCAGCGTAGGTGGGGGTACGCAGTATTTT.

V usage is TRBV7-9 and J usage is TRBJ1-1, with TRBD1 matching 8 bases. The CDR3 is 14 residues long. J was trimmed by 5 bases and V by 2 bases; bases with no gene match: 4. Germline V CDR1 and CDR2: SEHNR, FQNEAQ (reference sequence). The CDR3 DNA is TGTGCCAGCAGCTTACAGGGGGCGGGGACTGAAGCTTTCTTT. The encoded protein is CASSLQGAGTEAFF.

This clone was detected only once. This chain links TRBV9 with TRBJ1-6; 9 positions match TRBD1. CDR1 is SGDLS and CDR2 is YYNGEE in the germline V gene. The CDR3 length is 16 residues. V lost 0 bases, J lost 8 bases, and 6 bases stayed unmatched. CDR3 DNA: TGTGCCAGCAGCGTAGGAGGGACAGGGTTGGATTCACCCCTCCACTTT. Protein: CASSVGGTGLDSPLHF.

This chain connects TRBV28 to TRBJ1-1; no firm D call. Germline V CDR1 and CDR2: MDHEN, SYDVKM. Between the trimmed V and J ends, which lost 6 bases and 1 base, there was a span of 3 bases. CDR3 length: 11 residues. This CDR3 is CASSENTEAFF. The CDR3 nucleotides are TGTGCCAGCAGCGAGAACACTGAAGCTTTCTTT. Combining the CDR3 with reference TRBV28 and TRBJ1-1 gives the whole variable domain DVKVTQSSRYLVKRTGEKVFLECVQDMDHENMFWYRQDPGLGLRLIYFSYDVKMKEKGDIPEGYSVSREKKERFSLILESASTNQTSMYLCASSENTEAFFGQGTRLTVV.

This clone was seen just once. This sequence joins TRBV10-3 and TRBJ1-4; D uncertain. V was trimmed by 3 bases and J by 0 bases, leaving 8 bases between them. This CDR3 is 15 amino acids long. CDR1 and CDR2 (germline): ENHRY, SYGVKD. The CDR3 coding sequence is TGTGCCATCAGTGAAAGGACGACAACTAATGAAAAACTGTTTTTT. Encoded protein: CAISERTTTNEKLFF.

V usage is TRBV28 and J usage is TRBJ1-6; maybe TRBD1 (5 bases). The ends were cut back, 3 bases at V and 4 bases at J, with 7 bases in the middle. Germline CDR1 reads MDHEN; CDR2 reads SYDVKM. The CDR3 covers 14 residues. DNA of the CDR3: TGTGCCAGCAGTTTGACAGCTTATAATTCACCCCTCCACTTT. As protein: CASSLTAYNSPLHF.

This clone showed up just once. The J gene is TRBJ2-3, the V gene TRBV28; 8 nucleotides agree with TRBD1. V dropped 8 bases and J dropped 6; count of bases not matched to a gene: 4. This CDR3 is built from 12 residues. CDR1 is MDHEN, CDR2 SYDVKM, per germline. The CDR3 DNA reads TGTGCCAGCGGACAGGGTGTCGATACGCAGTATTTT. It translates to CASGQGVDTQYF.

J is TRBJ2-1 and V is TRBV5-4; TRBD1 matches at 7 bases. The CDR3 totals 17 residues. Germline assignment: CDR1 SGHNT and CDR2 YYREEE (reference sequence). Losses at the gene ends were 4 bases for V and 0 bases for J; bases not matched to a gene: 10. The CDR3 sequence: CASSGKTGTSSYNEQFF. In DNA form, the CDR3 reads TGTGCCAGCAGCGGAAAGACAGGGACGAGCTCCTACAATGAGCAGTTCTTC.

This clone was detected once. The chain combines TRBV6-5 with TRBJ1-1; possibly TRBD1 for D (6 bases). Germline lookup yields CDR1 MNHEY and CDR2 SVGAGI. Deletions cut 8 bases from V and 11 bases from J, with 21 bases between. The CDR3 has 13 amino acids. CDR3 DNA: TGTGCCAGCCTATCTGGGGGCGCGGAAAGGGCTTTCTTT. This encodes CASLSGGAERAFF.

The genes are TRBV28 and TRBJ1-1, with D hard to call. From germline, CDR1 is MDHEN and CDR2 SYDVKM. V was shortened by 3 bases and J by 0 bases, with 17 bases between the two germline ends. The CDR3 consists of 17 residues. DNA for the CDR3: TGTGCCAGCAGTTTTTCTCTGGACGAGTGGGTGAACACTGAAGCTTTCTTT. This encodes CASSFSLDEWVNTEAFF.

The chain has TRBV15 and TRBJ1-1; TRBD1 aligns across 9 bases. Germline CDR1 and CDR2: LNHNV and YYDKDF (reference sequence). This CDR3 is 16 amino acids long. Germline trimming cut 5 bases from V and 4 bases from J; bases unmatched to any gene: 11. DNA for the CDR3: TGTGCCACCAGCGGGACAGGGCTGGACTTGGGCACTGAAGCTTTCTTT. Translation: CATSGTGLDLGTEAFF.

The V and J genes are TRBV28 and TRBJ2-2; TRBD1 aligns across 9 bases. CDR1 is MDHEN and CDR2 is SYDVKM in the germline V gene. V shed 8 bases and J 3 bases; nucleotides not matched to a gene: 10. The CDR3 has 16 amino acids. The CDR3 DNA reads as TGTGCCAGCGCCCCTCCGGGACAGGGTTACACCGGGGAGCTGTTTTTT. Its protein is CASAPPGQGYTGELFF.

This chain joins TRBV5-1 and TRBJ1-5; D unresolved. In germline, CDR1 is SGHRS, CDR2 YFSETQ. V dropped 4 bases and J dropped 1 base, with 12 bases sitting between them. The CDR3 consists of 15 residues. The CDR3 sequence: CASSPDLGSNQPQHF. CDR3 in DNA: TGCGCCAGCAGCCCGGATTTAGGAAGCAATCAGCCCCAGCATTTT.